Listed here are 19 T cell receptor beta chains from one sample, sequenced in a study of blood T cell repertoires in COVID-19. Assay used: immunoSEQ multiplex PCR; TCRdb lists only in-frame clones, some missing. The sample contains about 200,000 clones, 84% of which appear only once. The source material was PBMCs or T cells enriched from blood (not recorded which). The receptor set was obtained from a man aged 40-55 years who had recovered from COVID-19.

The chain has TRBV19 and TRBJ2-1; TRBD1 matches at 8 bases. The trim removed 8 bases at V and 1 base at J, leaving 10 bases unmatched. The germline V gene has CDR1 LNHDA and CDR2 SQIVND (reference sequence). The CDR3 has 16 amino acids. The CDR3 loop is CASRRTGPSSYNEQFF. The CDR3 coding sequence is TGTGCCAGTCGACGGACAGGGCCCTCTTCCTACAATGAGCAGTTCTTC.

This chain uses TRBV5-4 with TRBJ2-1, with 7 bases matching TRBD1. J gave up 8 bases and V 5 bases, and 16 bases lay outside the gene matches. This CDR3 has 16 amino acids. Looked up from germline, CDR1 is SGHNT and CDR2 is YYREEE (reference sequence). In nucleotides, the CDR3 is TGTGCCAGCAGGATGGGGGCCGGACAGGTTACCGATGAGCAGTTCTTC. Amino acid sequence: CASRMGAGQVTDEQFF.

J is TRBJ2-7 and V is TRBV6-2 or TRBV6-3, with TRBD2 as a possible D gene (6 bases). CDR1 is MNHEY and CDR2 is SVGEGT in the germline V gene. V was pared by 0 bases and J by 0 bases, with 15 bases between. This CDR3 contains 17 residues. CDR3 in amino acids: CASSYSIGASDSYEQYF. In nucleotides, the CDR3 is TGTGCCAGCAGTTACTCGATCGGGGCTAGCGACTCCTACGAGCAGTACTTC.

The chain is built from TRBV7-9 and TRBJ2-7; TRBD1 agrees at 7 bases. CDR1 is SEHNR, CDR2 FQNEAQ, per germline (reference sequence). The CDR3 consists of 12 residues. V lost 0 bases, J lost 13 bases, and 6 bases stayed unmatched. CDR3 DNA: TGTGCCAGCAGCTTAGCGTTAGGACAGGCTTACTTC. Translation: CASSLALGQAYF.

This clone came up once. The CDR3 DNA is TGTGCCAGCGCTCGCTGGGGCGGTGAGCAGCCCCAGCATTTT. Its protein is CASARWGGEQPQHF. The chain carries TRBV27 and TRBJ1-5, with D perhaps matching TRBD1 (5 bases). With 8 bases removed from V and 7 bases from J, the gap between germline ends came to 18 bases. Germline V gene sequence: CDR1 MNHEY, CDR2 SMNVEV (reference sequence). This CDR3 comprises 14 residues.

This chain connects TRBV6-6 to TRBJ1-3, with a weak D call TRBD1 (5 bases). The germline V gene encodes CDR1 MNHNY and CDR2 SVGAGI (reference sequence). The CDR3 length is 17 residues. Trimming left V 5 bases short and J 4 bases short, with 21 bases between. The CDR3 here is CASSQSWQGLRGNTIYF. CDR3 DNA sequence: TGTGCCAGCAGTCAATCGTGGCAGGGATTGAGAGGAAACACCATATATTTT.

The chain joins TRBV7-2 to TRBJ1-1; D is undetermined. CDR3 length equals 16 residues. Germline V gives CDR1 SGHTA, CDR2 FQGNSA. V dropped 2 bases and J dropped 4 bases, with 17 bases sitting between them. The CDR3 region has the DNA TGTGCCAGCAGCTTAATAGCATCTCCAAGGTCCACTGAAGCTTTCTTT. Translated: CASSLIASPRSTEAFF.

The table lists this clone with a few counts. This chain connects TRBV5-1 to TRBJ1-2, with D unclear. Trimming removed 1 base from V and 7 bases from J, with 11 bases in between. The CDR3 length is 13 residues. Germline CDR1 reads SGHRS; CDR2 reads YFSETQ. The DNA for the CDR3 is TGCGCCAGCAGCTTGAAAGATGGGAGTGGCTACACCTTC. Translated: CASSLKDGSGYTF. The whole variable domain, remainder taken from reference TRBV5-1 and TRBJ1-2, is KAGVTQTPRYLIKTRGQQVTLSCSPISGHRSVSWYQQTPGQGLQFLFEYFSETQRNKGNFPGRFSGRQFSNSRSEMNVSTLELGDSALYLCASSLKDGSGYTFGSGTRLTVV.

This rearrangement joins TRBV5-4 to TRBJ1-5, with D hard to call. This CDR3 is built from 13 residues. V gave up 0 bases and J gave up 6 bases, with 7 bases separating them. CDR1 and CDR2 from the germline V gene are SGHNT and YYREEE (reference sequence). DNA of the CDR3: TGTGCCAGCAGCTTGGCCGGTAGTCAGCCCCAGCATTTT. It yields the protein CASSLAGSQPQHF.

The rearrangement joins TRBV4-3 to TRBJ1-4, with D perhaps TRBD1 (6 bases). Germline V gives CDR1 LGHNA, CDR2 YSLEER. V gave up 5 bases and J gave up 2 bases, with 15 bases separating them. There are 16 residues in the CDR3. Here the CDR3 reads CASSSHPTGTNEKLFF. The CDR3 DNA reads as TGCGCCAGCAGCTCCCACCCAACAGGGACTAATGAAAAACTGTTTTTT.

The CDR3 nucleotides are TGTGCCAGCAGTTTCCTGGCTTATTTGGGACAGAGGGATCACACTGAAGCTTTCTTT. Its translation is CASSFLAYLGQRDHTEAFF. The chain uses TRBV28 and TRBJ1-1; 7 bases match TRBD1. The CDR3 loop spans 19 amino acids. Germline loops: CDR1 MDHEN, CDR2 SYDVKM. Germline trimming cut 3 bases from V and 3 bases from J; bases unmatched to any gene: 19.

The chain is built from TRBV4-1 and TRBJ2-7, with TRBD2 matching over 14 bases. This CDR3 region has 18 residues. The germline gives CDR1 MGHRA, CDR2 YSYEKL. Trimming took 3 bases from V and 2 from J; bases not matched to a gene: 9. Written as DNA, the CDR3 is TGCGCCAGCAGCCACCCGACTAGCGGGGGGGAGGTGGCCTACGAGCAGTACTTC. Protein product: CASSHPTSGGEVAYEQYF.

This clone was detected only once. The chain combines TRBV14 with TRBJ1-2; 10 bases align to TRBD1. The CDR3 contains 16 residues. Germline loops: CDR1 SGHDN, CDR2 FVKESK. V lost 0 bases, J lost 3 bases, and 4 bases stayed unmatched. Here the CDR3 DNA reads TGTGCCAGCAGCCAAGATAGGACAGGGGGGGACTATGGCTACACCTTC. This translates into CASSQDRTGGDYGYTF.

The chain carries TRBV28 and TRBJ1-2; weak D call: TRBD1 (5 bases). Trimming left V 2 bases short and J 2 bases short, with 9 bases between. CDR1 and CDR2 from the germline V gene are MDHEN and SYDVKM. The CDR3 sequence is 14 residues long. Here the CDR3 DNA reads TGTGCCAGCAGTTTACATGGGGGGAACTATGGCTACACCTTC. It codes for CASSLHGGNYGYTF.

V gene TRBV30 combines with J gene TRBJ1-1; possible D gene TRBD1, 5 bases. The CDR3 extends over 13 amino acids. The germline gives CDR1 GTSNPN, CDR2 SVGIG (reference sequence). V lost 8 bases, J lost 7 bases, and 20 bases lay in between. This CDR3 is CARNAGNRGEAFF. The DNA of the CDR3 is TGTGCCCGGAACGCAGGGAATAGGGGTGAAGCTTTCTTT. Supplemented by reference TRBV30 and TRBJ1-1, the full variable domain reads SQTIHQWPATLVQPVGSPLSLECTVEGTSNPNLYWYRQAAGRGLQLLFYSVGIGQISSEVPQNLSASRPQDRQFILSSKKLLLSDSGFYLCARNAGNRGEAFFGQGTRLTVV.

This clone has just one count. V usage is TRBV19 and J usage is TRBJ1-1; a weak D match, TRBD1 (5 bases). Germline values: CDR1 LNHDA, CDR2 SQIVND (reference sequence). This CDR3 spans 14 amino acids. V lost 0 bases and J lost 5, with 10 bases in between. The CDR3 region has the DNA TGTGCCAGTAGTATAGACGGGGGGAGGACTGAAGCTTTCTTT. Encoded protein: CASSIDGGRTEAFF.

In its sample, this clone was seen once. V is TRBV28 and J is TRBJ1-5, with D perhaps matching TRBD1 (5 bases). Germline CDR1 and CDR2: MDHEN and SYDVKM. The CDR3 is 16 residues long. Trimming cost V 3 bases and J 2 bases, with 14 bases left between them. This CDR3 reads CASSFPLGVGNQPQHF. In DNA, the CDR3 is TGTGCCAGCAGTTTCCCCTTAGGGGTAGGCAATCAGCCCCAGCATTTT.

This clone was seen only a few times. The gene calls are TRBV10-1 and TRBJ1-1; unclear D gene. CDR3 size: 13 residues. CDR1 and CDR2 from the germline V gene are WNHNN and SYGVQD (reference sequence). V was shortened by 4 bases and J by 0 bases, with 6 bases between the two germline ends. In DNA form, the CDR3 reads TGCGCCAGCAGTGTCGGGGTGAACACTGAAGCTTTCTTT. Translation gives CASSVGVNTEAFF.

The chain joins TRBV19 to TRBJ2-2; TRBD2 matches at 8 bases. This CDR3 spans 15 amino acids. Germline V gene lookup returns CDR1 LNHDA and CDR2 SQIVND (reference sequence). V was clipped by 3 bases and J by 6 bases; unmatched bases: 6. In DNA form, the CDR3 reads TGTGCCAGTAGTATGGTCTCCGGGGGGGCCGGGGAGCTGTTTTTT. Its protein product is CASSMVSGGAGELFF. Combining the CDR3 with reference TRBV19 and TRBJ2-2 gives the whole variable domain DGGITQSPKYLFRKEGQNVTLSCEQNLNHDAMYWYRQDPGQGLRLIYYSQIVNDFQKGDIAEGYSVSREKKESFPLTVTSAQKNPTAFYLCASSMVSGGAGELFFGEGSRLTVL.